This note documents a single T cell receptor beta chain sequence. Investigators amplified TCR beta CDR3 regions from RNA transcripts. The library came from an HTBI-primed first-round RT-PCR and a second-round multiplex PCR. TCRdb re-called the multiplex PCR reads with MiXCR, one entry per CDR3 protein. The top ten hold more than 5.5% of the sample, which has roughly 610,000 distinct CDR3 sequences, 22% seen once. Stable hyperthyroidism meant no progression to ophthalmopathy within 18 months of follow-up. Diagnostic conclusions were grounded in clinical symptoms, serum thyroxine, TRAb, thyroid ultrasound and orbital computed tomography. The CDR3 has 15 amino acids. Germline CDR1 and CDR2: KGHDR and SFDVKD. V gave up 4 bases and J gave up 5 bases, with 16 bases separating them. This record comes from a study of Graves' ophthalmopathy and Graves' hyperthyroidism.

Input material: peripheral blood. The clonotype originates from a woman aged 18-30 years with stable Graves' hyperthyroidism. Some clones in this sample may be carry-over from other donors' samples. This chain links TRBV24-1 with TRBJ1-2; D remains ambiguous. CDR3 in amino acids: CATSDPKDGSYGYTF. CDR3 coding DNA: TGTGCCACCAGTGACCCTAAGGACGGGAGTTATGGCTACACCTTC.